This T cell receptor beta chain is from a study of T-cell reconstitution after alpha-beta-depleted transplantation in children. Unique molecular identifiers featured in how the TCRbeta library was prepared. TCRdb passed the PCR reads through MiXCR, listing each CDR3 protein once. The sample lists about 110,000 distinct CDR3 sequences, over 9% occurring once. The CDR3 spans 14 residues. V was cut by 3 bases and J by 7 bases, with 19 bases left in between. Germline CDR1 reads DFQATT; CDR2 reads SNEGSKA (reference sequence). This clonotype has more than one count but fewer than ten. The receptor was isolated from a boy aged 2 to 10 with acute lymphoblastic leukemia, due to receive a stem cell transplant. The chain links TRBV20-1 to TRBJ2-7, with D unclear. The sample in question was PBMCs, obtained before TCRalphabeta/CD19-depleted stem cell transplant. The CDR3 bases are TGCAGTGCTAGCACTGCTCTAGGGCCTTTGGAGCAGTACTTC. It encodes CSASTALGPLEQYF.